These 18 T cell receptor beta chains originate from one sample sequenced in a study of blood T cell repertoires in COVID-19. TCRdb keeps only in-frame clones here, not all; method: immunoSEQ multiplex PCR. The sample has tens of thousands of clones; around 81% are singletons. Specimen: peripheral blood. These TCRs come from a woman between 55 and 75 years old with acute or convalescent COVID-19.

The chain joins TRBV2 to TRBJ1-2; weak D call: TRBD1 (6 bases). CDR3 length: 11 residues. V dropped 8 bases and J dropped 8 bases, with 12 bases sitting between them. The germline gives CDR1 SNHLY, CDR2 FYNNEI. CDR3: CASHPGVGYTF. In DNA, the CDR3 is TGTGCCAGCCACCCAGGGGTCGGCTACACCTTC. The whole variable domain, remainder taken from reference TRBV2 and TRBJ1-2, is EPEVTQTPSHQVTQMGQEVILRCVPISNHLYFYWYRQILGQKVEFLVSFYNNEISEKSEIFDDQFSVERPDGSNFTLKIRSTKLEDSAMYFCASHPGVGYTFGSGTRLTVV.

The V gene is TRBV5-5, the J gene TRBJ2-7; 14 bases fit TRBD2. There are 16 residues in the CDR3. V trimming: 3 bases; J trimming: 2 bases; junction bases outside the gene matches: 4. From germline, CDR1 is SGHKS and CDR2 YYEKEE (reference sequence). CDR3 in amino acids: CASSSGGLAGAYEQYF. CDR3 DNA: TGTGCCAGCAGCTCGGGGGGACTAGCGGGGGCCTACGAGCAGTACTTC.

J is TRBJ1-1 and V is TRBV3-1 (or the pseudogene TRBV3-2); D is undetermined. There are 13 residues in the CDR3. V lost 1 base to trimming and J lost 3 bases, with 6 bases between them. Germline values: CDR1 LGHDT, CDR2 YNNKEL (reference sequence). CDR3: CASSQVPDTEAFF. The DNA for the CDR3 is TGTGCCAGCAGCCAAGTTCCAGACACTGAAGCTTTCTTT.

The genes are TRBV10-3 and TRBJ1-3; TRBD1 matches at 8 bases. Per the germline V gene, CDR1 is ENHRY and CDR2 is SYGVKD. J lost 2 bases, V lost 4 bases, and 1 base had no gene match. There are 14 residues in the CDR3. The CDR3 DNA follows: TGTGCCATCAGTGTGGACAGGGCTGGAAACACCATATATTTT. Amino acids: CAISVDRAGNTIYF.

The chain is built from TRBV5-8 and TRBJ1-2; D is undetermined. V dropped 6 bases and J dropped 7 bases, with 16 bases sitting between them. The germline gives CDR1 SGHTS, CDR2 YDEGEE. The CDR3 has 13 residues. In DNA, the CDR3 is TGTGCCAGCACCCTTGAGAGGGCAGGTGGCTACACCTTC. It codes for CASTLERAGGYTF.

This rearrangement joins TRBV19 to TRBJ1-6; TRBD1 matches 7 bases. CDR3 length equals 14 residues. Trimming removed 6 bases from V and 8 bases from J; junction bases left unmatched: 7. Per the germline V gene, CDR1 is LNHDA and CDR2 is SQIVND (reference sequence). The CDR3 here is CASSHRDSDSPLHF. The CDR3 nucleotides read TGTGCCAGTAGCCACCGGGACAGCGATTCACCCCTCCACTTT.

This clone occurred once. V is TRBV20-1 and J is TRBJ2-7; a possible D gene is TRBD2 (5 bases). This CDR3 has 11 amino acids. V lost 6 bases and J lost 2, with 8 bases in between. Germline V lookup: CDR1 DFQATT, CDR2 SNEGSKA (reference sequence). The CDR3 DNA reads TGCAGTGCAAAGACTACCTACGAGCAGTACTTC. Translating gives CSAKTTYEQYF.

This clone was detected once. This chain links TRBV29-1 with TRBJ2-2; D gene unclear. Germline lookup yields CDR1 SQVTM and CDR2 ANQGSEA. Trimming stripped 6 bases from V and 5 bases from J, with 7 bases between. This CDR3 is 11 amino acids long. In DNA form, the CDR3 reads TGCAGCGTCAGCAGGACCGGGGAGCTGTTTTTT. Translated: CSVSRTGELFF.

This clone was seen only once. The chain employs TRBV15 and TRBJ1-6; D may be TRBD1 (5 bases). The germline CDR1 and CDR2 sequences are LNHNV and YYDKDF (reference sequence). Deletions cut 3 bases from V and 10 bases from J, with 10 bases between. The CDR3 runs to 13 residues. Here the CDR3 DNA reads TGTGCCACCAGCAGGGACATCGGATCACCCCTCCACTTT. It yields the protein CATSRDIGSPLHF.

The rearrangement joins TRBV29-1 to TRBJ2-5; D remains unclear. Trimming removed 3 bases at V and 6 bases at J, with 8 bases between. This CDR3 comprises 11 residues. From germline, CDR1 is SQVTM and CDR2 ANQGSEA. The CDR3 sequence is CSVEVEKTQYF. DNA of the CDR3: TGCAGCGTTGAGGTGGAGAAGACCCAGTACTTC.

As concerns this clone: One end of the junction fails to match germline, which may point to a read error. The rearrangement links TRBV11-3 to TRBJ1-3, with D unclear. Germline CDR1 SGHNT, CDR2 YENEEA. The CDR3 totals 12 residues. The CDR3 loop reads CASRLAGNTIYF. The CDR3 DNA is TGTGCCAGCAGGTTAGCGGGAAACACCATATATTTT. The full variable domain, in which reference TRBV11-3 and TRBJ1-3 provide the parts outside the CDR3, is EAGVVQSPRYKIIEKKQPVAFWCNPISGHNTLYWYLQNLGQGPELLIRYENEEAVDDSQLPKDRFSAERLKGVDSTLKIQPAELGDSAVYLCASRLAGNTIYFGEGSWLTVV.

The CDR3 here is CSVEQSTDTQYF. Here the CDR3 DNA reads TGCAGCGTGGAGCAGTCCACAGATACGCAGTATTTT. The rearrangement uses TRBV29-1 and TRBJ2-3, with D unclear. Trimming shortened V by 6 bases and J by 2 bases, and 9 bases separated the two germline ends. The CDR3 has 12 residues. In germline, CDR1 is SQVTM, CDR2 ANQGSEA.

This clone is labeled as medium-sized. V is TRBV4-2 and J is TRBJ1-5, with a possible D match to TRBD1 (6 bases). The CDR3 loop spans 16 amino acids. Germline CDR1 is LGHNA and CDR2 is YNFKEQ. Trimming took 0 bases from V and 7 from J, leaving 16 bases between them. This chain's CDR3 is CASSQDPPGDGQPQHF. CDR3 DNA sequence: TGTGCCAGCAGCCAAGATCCCCCAGGGGATGGCCAGCCCCAGCATTTT.

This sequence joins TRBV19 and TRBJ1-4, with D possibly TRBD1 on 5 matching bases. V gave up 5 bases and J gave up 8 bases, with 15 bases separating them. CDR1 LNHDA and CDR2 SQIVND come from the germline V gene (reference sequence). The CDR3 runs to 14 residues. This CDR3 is CASSYDSPREKLFF. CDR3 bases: TGTGCCAGTAGTTACGACAGTCCAAGGGAAAAACTGTTTTTT.

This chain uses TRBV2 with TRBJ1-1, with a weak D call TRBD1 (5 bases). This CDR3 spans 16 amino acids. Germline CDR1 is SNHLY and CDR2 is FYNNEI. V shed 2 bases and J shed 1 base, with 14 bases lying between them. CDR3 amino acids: CASSEMIQAANTEAFF. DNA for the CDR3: TGTGCCAGCAGTGAAATGATACAGGCTGCGAACACTGAAGCTTTCTTT.

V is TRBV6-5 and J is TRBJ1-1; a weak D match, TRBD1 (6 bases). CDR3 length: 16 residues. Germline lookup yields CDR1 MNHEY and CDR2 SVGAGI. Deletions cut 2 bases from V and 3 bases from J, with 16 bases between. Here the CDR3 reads CASSYAAGVRDTEAFF. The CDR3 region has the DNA TGTGCCAGCAGTTACGCAGCAGGGGTGCGGGACACTGAAGCTTTCTTT.

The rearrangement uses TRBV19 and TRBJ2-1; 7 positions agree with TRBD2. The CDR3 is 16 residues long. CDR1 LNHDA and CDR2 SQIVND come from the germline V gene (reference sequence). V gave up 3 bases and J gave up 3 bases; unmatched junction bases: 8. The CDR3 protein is CASSMVASGGYNEQFF. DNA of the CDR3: TGTGCCAGTAGTATGGTGGCTAGCGGTGGCTACAATGAGCAGTTCTTC.

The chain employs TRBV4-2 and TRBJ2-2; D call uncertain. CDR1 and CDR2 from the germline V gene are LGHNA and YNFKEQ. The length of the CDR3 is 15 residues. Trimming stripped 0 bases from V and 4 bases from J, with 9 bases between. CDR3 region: CASSQESSVTGELFF. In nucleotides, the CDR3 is TGTGCCAGCAGCCAAGAGTCGTCAGTCACCGGGGAGCTGTTTTTT.